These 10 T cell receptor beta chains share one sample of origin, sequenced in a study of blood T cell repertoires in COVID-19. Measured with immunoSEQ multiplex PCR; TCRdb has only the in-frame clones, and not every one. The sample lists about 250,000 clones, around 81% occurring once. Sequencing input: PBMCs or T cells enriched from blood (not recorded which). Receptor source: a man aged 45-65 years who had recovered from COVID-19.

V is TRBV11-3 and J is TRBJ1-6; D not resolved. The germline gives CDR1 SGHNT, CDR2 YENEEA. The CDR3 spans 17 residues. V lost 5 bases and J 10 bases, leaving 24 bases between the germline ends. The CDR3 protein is CASSLGAVLTGRSPLHF. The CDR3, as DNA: TGTGCCAGCAGCCTCGGTGCGGTCCTCACGGGGAGGTCACCCCTCCACTTT.

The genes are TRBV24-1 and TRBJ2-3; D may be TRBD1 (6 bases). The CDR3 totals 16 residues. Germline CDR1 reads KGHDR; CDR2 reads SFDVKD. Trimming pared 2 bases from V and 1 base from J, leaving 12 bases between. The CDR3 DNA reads TGTGCCACCAGTGATTCGACAGGTCAAGGCACAGATACGCAGTATTTT. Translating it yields CATSDSTGQGTDTQYF.

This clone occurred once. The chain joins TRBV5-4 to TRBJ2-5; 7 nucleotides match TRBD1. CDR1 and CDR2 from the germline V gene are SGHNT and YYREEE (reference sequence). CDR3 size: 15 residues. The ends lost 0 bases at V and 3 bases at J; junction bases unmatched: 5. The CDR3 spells CASSLAGTEKETQYF. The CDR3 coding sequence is TGTGCCAGCAGCTTGGCCGGGACAGAGAAAGAGACCCAGTACTTC.

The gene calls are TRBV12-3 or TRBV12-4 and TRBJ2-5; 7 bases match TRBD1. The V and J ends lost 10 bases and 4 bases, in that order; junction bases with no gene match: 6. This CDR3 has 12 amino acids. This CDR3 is CATATGLETQYF. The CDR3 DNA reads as TGTGCCACCGCGACAGGGTTAGAGACCCAGTACTTC.

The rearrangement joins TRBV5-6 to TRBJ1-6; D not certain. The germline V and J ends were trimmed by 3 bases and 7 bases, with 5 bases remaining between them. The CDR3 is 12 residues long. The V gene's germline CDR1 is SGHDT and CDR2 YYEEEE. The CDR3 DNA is TGTGCCAGCAGCTCCGAGAATTCACCCCTCCACTTT. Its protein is CASSSENSPLHF. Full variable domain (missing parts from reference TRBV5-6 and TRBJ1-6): DAGVTQSPTHLIKTRGQQVTLRCSPKSGHDTVSWYQQALGQGPQFIFQYYEEEERQRGNFPDRFSGHQFPNYSSELNVNALLLGDSALYLCASSSENSPLHFGNGTRLTVT.

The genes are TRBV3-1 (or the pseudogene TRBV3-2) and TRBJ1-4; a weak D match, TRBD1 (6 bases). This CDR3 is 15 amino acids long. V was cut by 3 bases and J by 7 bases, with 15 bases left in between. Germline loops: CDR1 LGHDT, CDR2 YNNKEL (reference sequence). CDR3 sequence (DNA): TGTGCCAGCAGCCACCTTCGAGGGGGGGGTGAAAAACTGTTTTTT. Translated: CASSHLRGGGEKLFF.

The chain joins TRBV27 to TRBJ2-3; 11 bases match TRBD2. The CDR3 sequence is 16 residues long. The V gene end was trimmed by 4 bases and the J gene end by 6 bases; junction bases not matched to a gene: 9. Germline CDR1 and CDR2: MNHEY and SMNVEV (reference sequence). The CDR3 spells CASSSRLAGLEDTQYF. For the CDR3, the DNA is TGTGCCAGCAGTTCAAGACTAGCGGGATTGGAGGATACGCAGTATTTT.

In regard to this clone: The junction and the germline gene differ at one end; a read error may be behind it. The CDR3 nucleotides read TGTGCTAGCAGCTTTTCCTTGCAGGGGACCAACCTCTCTGGGGCCAACGTCCTGACTTTC. Its translation: CASSFSLQGTNLSGANVLTF. The J gene is TRBJ2-6, the V gene TRBV7-7; weak D call: TRBD1 (6 bases). The CDR3 runs to 20 residues. The germline V gene has CDR1 SSHAT and CDR2 FNYEAQ (reference sequence).

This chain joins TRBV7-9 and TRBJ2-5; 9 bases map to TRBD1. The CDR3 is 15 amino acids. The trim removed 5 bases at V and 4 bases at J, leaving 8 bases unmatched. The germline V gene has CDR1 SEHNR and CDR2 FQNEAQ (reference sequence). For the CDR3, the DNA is TGTGCCAGCAGCAACGACAGGGGGGTTCGAGAGACCCAGTACTTC. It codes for CASSNDRGVRETQYF.

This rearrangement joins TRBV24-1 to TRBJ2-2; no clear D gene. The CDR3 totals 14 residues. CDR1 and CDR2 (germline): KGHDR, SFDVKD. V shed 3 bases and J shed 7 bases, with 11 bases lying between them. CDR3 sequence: CATSDRTRVGELFF. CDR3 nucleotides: TGTGCCACCAGTGATCGCACCCGGGTCGGGGAGCTGTTTTTT.